This T cell receptor (beta chain) came from a study of OX40 agonist ivuxolimab in advanced cancers. Study-level findings and limits: People who partly responded at 0.1-3.0 mg/kg had some of the least clonal expansion seen. The average count of expanded clones was higher among CD8+ T cells than among CD4+.

The sample holds a few counts of this clone. What it binds is not known. Sequencing was performed with immunoSEQ multiplex PCR; in TCRdb, only in-frame clones are kept and a portion is missing. Here the sample spans tens of thousands of clones, about 90% being singletons. No patient had autoimmune disease or received systemic immunosuppression. The CDR3 contains 12 residues. The germline CDR1 and CDR2 sequences are GTSNPN and SVGIG (reference sequence). Between the trimmed V and J ends, which lost 1 base and 5 bases, there was a span of 8 bases. Sequencing used CD4+ or CD8+ T cells sorted from blood, obtained in a trial of the OX40 agonist ivuxolimab. This receptor was taken from an adult with an advanced solid tumor such as melanoma, head and neck, liver or kidney cancer. The chain employs TRBV30 and TRBJ1-1; D unclear. The CDR3 bases are TGTGCCTGGAGTGAGCTAGGAACTGAAGCTTTCTTT. As protein: CAWSELGTEAFF. The full variable domain, its missing parts supplied by reference TRBV30 and TRBJ1-1, is SQTIHQWPATLVQPVGSPLSLECTVEGTSNPNLYWYRQAAGRGLQLLFYSVGIGQISSEVPQNLSASRPQDRQFILSSKKLLLSDSGFYLCAWSELGTEAFFGQGTRLTVV.